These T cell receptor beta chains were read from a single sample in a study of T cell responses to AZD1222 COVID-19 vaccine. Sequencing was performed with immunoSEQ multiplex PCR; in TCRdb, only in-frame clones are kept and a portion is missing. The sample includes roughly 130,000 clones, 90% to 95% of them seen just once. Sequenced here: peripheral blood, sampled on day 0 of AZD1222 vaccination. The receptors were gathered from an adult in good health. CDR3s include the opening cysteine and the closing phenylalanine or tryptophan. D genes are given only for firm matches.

CDR3nt: TGTGCCAGCAGTTACTCGGGGGGGCCCAAGAGTTCACCCCTCCACTTT; CDR3aa: CASSYSGGPKSSPLHF; j_gene: TRBJ1-6; v_gene: TRBV6-5; len: 16; d_gene: .
CDR3nt: TGTGCCAGCAGTGGAGGGACTAGCGGGCCCTACGAGCAGTACTTC; CDR3aa: CASSGGTSGPYEQYF; j_gene: TRBJ2-7; v_gene: TRBV2; len: 15; d_gene: TRBD2
CDR3nt: TGTGCCACCAGCAGACAGGGGTCTAGTGAAAAACTGTTTTTT; CDR3aa: CATSRQGSSEKLFF; j_gene: TRBJ1-4; v_gene: TRBV15; len: 14; d_gene: .
CDR3nt: TGTGCCAGCAGCCCGGGGACCGGGGGCTTGACTGAAGCTTTCTTT; CDR3aa: CASSPGTGGLTEAFF; j_gene: TRBJ1-1; v_gene: TRBV2; len: 15; d_gene: .
CDR3nt: TGTGCCACCAGCAGAGATCCCACAGGGGTTTCACCCCTCCACTTT; CDR3aa: CATSRDPTGVSPLHF; j_gene: TRBJ1-6; v_gene: TRBV15; len: 15; d_gene: TRBD1
CDR3nt: TGTGCCAGTAGTTCGCCGGGGGCAGGCGCTAACTATGGCTACACCTTC; CDR3aa: CASSSPGAGANYGYTF; j_gene: TRBJ1-2; v_gene: TRBV19; len: 16; d_gene: .
CDR3nt: TGTGCCAGCAGCCGCAAGACCACCGGGGAGCTGTTTTTT; CDR3aa: CASSRKTTGELFF; j_gene: TRBJ2-2; v_gene: TRBV12-3/TRBV12-4; len: 13; d_gene: .
CDR3nt: TGTGCCAGCAGCCCACAAGTAACGCAGTATTTT; CDR3aa: CASSPQVTQYF; j_gene: TRBJ2-3; v_gene: TRBV11-2; len: 11; d_gene: .
CDR3nt: TGTGCCAGCAGCTTAGAACAGGGAGCCCCCTACGAGCAGTACTTC; CDR3aa: CASSLEQGAPYEQYF; j_gene: TRBJ2-7; v_gene: TRBV7-9; len: 15; d_gene: .
CDR3nt: TGTGCCAGCAGCCCCCCGGGACAAAGTTACGAGCAGTACTTC; CDR3aa: CASSPPGQSYEQYF; j_gene: TRBJ2-7; v_gene: TRBV4-2; len: 14; d_gene: .
CDR3nt: TGTGCCAGCAGCCAGGACAGGGTTGGCTACACCTTC; CDR3aa: CASSQDRVGYTF; j_gene: TRBJ1-2; v_gene: TRBV3-1/TRBV3-2; len: 12; d_gene: TRBD1
CDR3nt: TGTGCCAGCAGCTTAGATGGTCCGGCCTCCTACAATGAGCAGTTCTTC; CDR3aa: CASSLDGPASYNEQFF; j_gene: TRBJ2-1; v_gene: TRBV11-2; len: 16; d_gene: .
CDR3nt: TGTGCCAGCAGCCCGCCTCCAGCCCGAGAGACCCAGTACTTC; CDR3aa: CASSPPPARETQYF; j_gene: TRBJ2-5; v_gene: TRBV7-9; len: 14; d_gene: .
CDR3nt: TGTGCCAGCAGTGAAGGGACAGGGGCCTCTAACTATGGCTACACCTTC; CDR3aa: CASSEGTGASNYGYTF; j_gene: TRBJ1-2; v_gene: TRBV2; len: 16; d_gene: TRBD1
CDR3nt: TGTGCCAGCAGCGCCCAAATGGACAGCTACGAGCAGTACTTC; CDR3aa: CASSAQMDSYEQYF; j_gene: TRBJ2-7; v_gene: TRBV9; len: 14; d_gene: .
CDR3nt: TGTGCCAGCTCACCGTATGAGGTTAGAGACACTGAAGCTTTCTTT; CDR3aa: CASSPYEVRDTEAFF; j_gene: TRBJ1-1; v_gene: TRBV18; len: 15; d_gene: .
CDR3nt: TGCGCCAGCAGCCAAGGAGTTCTATACACACGAAATTCACCCCTCCACTTT; CDR3aa: CASSQGVLYTRNSPLHF; j_gene: TRBJ1-6; v_gene: TRBV4-1; len: 17; d_gene: .
CDR3nt: TGTGCCAGCAGCTTTTCTGGCACAGATACGCAGTATTTT; CDR3aa: CASSFSGTDTQYF; j_gene: TRBJ2-3; v_gene: TRBV7-2; len: 13; d_gene: .
CDR3nt: TGTGCCAGCTCACCACAACAGGACACTGAAGCTTTCTTT; CDR3aa: CASSPQQDTEAFF; j_gene: TRBJ1-1; v_gene: TRBV18; len: 13; d_gene: .
CDR3nt: TGTGCCAGCAGCTCGATCAGGGGTCCTGGAAACACCATATATTTT; CDR3aa: CASSSIRGPGNTIYF; j_gene: TRBJ1-3; v_gene: TRBV5-4; len: 15; d_gene: .
CDR3nt: TGCGCCAGCAGCCAAAGTATTGGCAGCGGTAACTATGGCTACACCTTC; CDR3aa: CASSQSIGSGNYGYTF; j_gene: TRBJ1-2; v_gene: TRBV4-1; len: 16; d_gene: .
CDR3nt: TGTGCCAGCAGCTTAGGGGCAGGGGGAAACACCATATATTTT; CDR3aa: CASSLGAGGNTIYF; j_gene: TRBJ1-3; v_gene: TRBV7-8; len: 14; d_gene: .
CDR3nt: TGTGCCAGCACGGGACTCCCGCAATCCTACAATGAGCAGTTCTTC; CDR3aa: CASTGLPQSYNEQFF; j_gene: TRBJ2-1; v_gene: TRBV2; len: 15; d_gene: .
CDR3nt: TGTGCCTGGAATGGGGGCATGGATGAGCAGTTCTTC; CDR3aa: CAWNGGMDEQFF; j_gene: TRBJ2-1; v_gene: TRBV30; len: 12; d_gene: .
CDR3nt: TGCGCCAGCAGTCGCACCTGCTACGAGCAGTACTTC; CDR3aa: CASSRTCYEQYF; j_gene: TRBJ2-7; v_gene: TRBV23-1; len: 12; d_gene: .
CDR3nt: TGCGCCAGCAGCCTTCCCGGGACTCCCAGGGCCCAGTACTTC; CDR3aa: CASSLPGTPRAQYF; j_gene: TRBJ2-5; v_gene: TRBV5-1; len: 14; d_gene: .
CDR3nt: TGTGCCAGCACCACGACAGGGCTCGACACTGAAGCTTTCTTT; CDR3aa: CASTTTGLDTEAFF; j_gene: TRBJ1-1; v_gene: TRBV11-2; len: 14; d_gene: TRBD1
CDR3nt: TGTGCCAGCAGCCGGGAGGGGTACGTAACCGGGGAGCTGTTTTTT; CDR3aa: CASSREGYVTGELFF; j_gene: TRBJ2-2; v_gene: TRBV3-1/TRBV3-2; len: 15; d_gene: TRBD2
CDR3nt: TGTGCCATCAGTGGGGGGACAGGACGATCTGGAAACACCATATATTTT; CDR3aa: CAISGGTGRSGNTIYF; j_gene: TRBJ1-3; v_gene: TRBV10-3; len: 16; d_gene: TRBD1
CDR3nt: TGTGCCAGTAGTATATCCCCCAGGGGTTTCGGCTACACCTTC; CDR3aa: CASSISPRGFGYTF; j_gene: TRBJ1-2; v_gene: TRBV19; len: 14; d_gene: .